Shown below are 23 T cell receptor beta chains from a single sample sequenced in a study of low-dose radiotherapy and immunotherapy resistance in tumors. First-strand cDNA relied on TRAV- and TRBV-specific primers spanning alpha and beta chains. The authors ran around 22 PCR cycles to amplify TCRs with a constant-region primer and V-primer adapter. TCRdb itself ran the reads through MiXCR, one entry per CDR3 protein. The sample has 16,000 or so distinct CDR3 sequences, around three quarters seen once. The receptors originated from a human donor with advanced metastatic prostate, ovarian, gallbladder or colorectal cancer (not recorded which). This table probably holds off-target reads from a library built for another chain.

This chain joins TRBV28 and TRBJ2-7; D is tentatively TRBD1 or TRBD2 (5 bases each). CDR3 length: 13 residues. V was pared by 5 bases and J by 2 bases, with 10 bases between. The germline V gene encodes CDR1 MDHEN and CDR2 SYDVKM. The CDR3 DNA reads TGTGCCAGCAGTGGGGACGGAACCTACGAGCAGTACTTC. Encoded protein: CASSGDGTYEQYF.

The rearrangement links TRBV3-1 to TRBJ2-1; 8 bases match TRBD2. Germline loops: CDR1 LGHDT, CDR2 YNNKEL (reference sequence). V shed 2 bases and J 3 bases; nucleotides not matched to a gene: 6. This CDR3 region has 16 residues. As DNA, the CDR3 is TGTGCCAGCAGCCAATTCCTAGCGGGTTACTACAATGAGCAGTTCTTC. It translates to CASSQFLAGYYNEQFF.

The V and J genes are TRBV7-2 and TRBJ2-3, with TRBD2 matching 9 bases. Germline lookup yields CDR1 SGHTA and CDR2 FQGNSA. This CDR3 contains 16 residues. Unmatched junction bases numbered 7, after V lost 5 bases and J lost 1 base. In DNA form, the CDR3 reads TGTGCCAGCAGCCCCCGAGCGGGAGGACGCACAGATACGCAGTATTTT. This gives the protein CASSPRAGGRTDTQYF. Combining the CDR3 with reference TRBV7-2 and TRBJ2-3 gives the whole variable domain GAGVSQSPSNKVTEKGKDVELRCDPISGHTALYWYRQSLGQGLEFLIYFQGNSAPDKSGLPSDRFSAERTGGSVSTLTIQRTQQEDSAVYLCASSPRAGGRTDTQYFGPGTRLTVL.

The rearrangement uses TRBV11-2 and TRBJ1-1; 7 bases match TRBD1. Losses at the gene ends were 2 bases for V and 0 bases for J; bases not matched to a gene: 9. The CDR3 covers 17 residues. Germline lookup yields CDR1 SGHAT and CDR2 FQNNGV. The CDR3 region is CASSLREGTALNTEAFF. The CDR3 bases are TGTGCCAGCAGCTTACGAGAGGGGACAGCATTGAACACTGAAGCTTTCTTT.

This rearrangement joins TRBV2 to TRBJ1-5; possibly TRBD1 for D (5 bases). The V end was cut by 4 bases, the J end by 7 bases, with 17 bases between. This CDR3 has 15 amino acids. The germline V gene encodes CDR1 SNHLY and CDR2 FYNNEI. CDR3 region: CASSGTRGVGQPQHF. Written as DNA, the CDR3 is TGTGCCAGCAGTGGCACTCGGGGGGTAGGGCAGCCCCAGCATTTT.

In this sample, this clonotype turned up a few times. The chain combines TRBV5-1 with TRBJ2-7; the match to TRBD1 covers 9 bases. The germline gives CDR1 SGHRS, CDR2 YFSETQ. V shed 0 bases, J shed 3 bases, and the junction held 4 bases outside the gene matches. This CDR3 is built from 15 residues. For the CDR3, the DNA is TGCGCCAGCAGCTTGGGGACAGGGGACCGCTACGAGCAGTACTTC. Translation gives CASSLGTGDRYEQYF.

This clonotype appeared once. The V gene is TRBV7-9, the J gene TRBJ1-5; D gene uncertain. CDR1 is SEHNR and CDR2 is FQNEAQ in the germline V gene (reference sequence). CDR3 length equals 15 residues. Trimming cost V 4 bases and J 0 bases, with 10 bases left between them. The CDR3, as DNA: TGTGCCAGCAGCTCCGACCGGTATAGCAATCAGCCCCAGCATTTT. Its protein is CASSSDRYSNQPQHF. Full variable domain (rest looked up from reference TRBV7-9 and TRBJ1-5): DTGVSQNPRHKITKRGQNVTFRCDPISEHNRLYWYRQTLGQGPEFLTYFQNEAQLEKSRLLSDRFSAERPKGSFSTLEIQRTEQGDSAMYLCASSSDRYSNQPQHFGDGTRLSIL.

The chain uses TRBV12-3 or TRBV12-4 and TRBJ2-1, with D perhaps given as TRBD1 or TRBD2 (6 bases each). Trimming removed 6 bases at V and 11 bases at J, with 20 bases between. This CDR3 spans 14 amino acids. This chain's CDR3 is CASSLLGGRGKQFF. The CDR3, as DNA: TGTGCCAGCAGCCTCTTAGGGGGGCGAGGGAAGCAGTTCTTC.

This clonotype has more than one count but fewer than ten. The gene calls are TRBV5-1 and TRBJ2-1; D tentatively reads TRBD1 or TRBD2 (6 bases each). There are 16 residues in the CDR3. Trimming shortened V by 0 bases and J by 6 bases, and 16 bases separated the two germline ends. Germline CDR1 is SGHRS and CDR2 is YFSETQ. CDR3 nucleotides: TGCGCCAGCAGCTTGGATGGGGGGCGCTCCGGCAATGAGCAGTTCTTC. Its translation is CASSLDGGRSGNEQFF.

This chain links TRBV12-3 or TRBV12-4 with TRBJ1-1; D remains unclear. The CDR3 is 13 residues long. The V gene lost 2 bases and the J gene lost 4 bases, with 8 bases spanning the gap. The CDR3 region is CASSLTGSTEAFF. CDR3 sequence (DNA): TGTGCCAGCAGTTTAACGGGGAGCACTGAAGCTTTCTTT.

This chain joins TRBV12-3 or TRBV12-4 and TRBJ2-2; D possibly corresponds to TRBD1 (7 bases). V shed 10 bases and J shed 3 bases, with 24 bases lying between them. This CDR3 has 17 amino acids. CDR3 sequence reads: CATSRGQGETYTGELFF. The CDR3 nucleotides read TGTGCCACCTCCCGGGGGCAGGGGGAGACGTACACCGGGGAGCTGTTTTTT.

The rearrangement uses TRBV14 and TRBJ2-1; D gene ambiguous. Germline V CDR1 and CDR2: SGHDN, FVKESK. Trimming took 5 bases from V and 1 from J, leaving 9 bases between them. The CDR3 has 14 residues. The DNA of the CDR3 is TGTGCCAGCAGCGAACAAAAGTCCTACAATGAGCAGTTCTTC. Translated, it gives CASSEQKSYNEQFF.

The CDR3 nucleotides read TGCGCCAGCAGCTTTGGGTCCGGGGGCGGCTATGGCTACACCTTC. As protein: CASSFGSGGGYGYTF. The chain links TRBV5-1 to TRBJ1-2, with D perhaps matching TRBD1 (6 bases). Germline V gene sequence: CDR1 SGHRS, CDR2 YFSETQ. This CDR3 comprises 15 residues. Trimming cost V 2 bases and J 4 bases, with 15 bases left between them.

CDR3 coding DNA: TGTGCCAGTAGTATAGGCGGGACAGGGGCCCCTCACGAGCAGTACTTC. This encodes CASSIGGTGAPHEQYF. The chain couples TRBV19 to TRBJ2-7; TRBD1 matches 10 bases. Germline V gives CDR1 LNHDA, CDR2 SQIVND (reference sequence). Trimming took 1 base from V and 5 from J; bases not matched to a gene: 8. The CDR3 is 16 amino acids.

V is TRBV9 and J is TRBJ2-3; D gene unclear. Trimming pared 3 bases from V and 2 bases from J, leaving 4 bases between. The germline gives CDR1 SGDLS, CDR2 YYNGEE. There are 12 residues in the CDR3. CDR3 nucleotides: TGTGCCAGCAGCGGGGACACAGATACGCAGTATTTT. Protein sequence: CASSGDTDTQYF.

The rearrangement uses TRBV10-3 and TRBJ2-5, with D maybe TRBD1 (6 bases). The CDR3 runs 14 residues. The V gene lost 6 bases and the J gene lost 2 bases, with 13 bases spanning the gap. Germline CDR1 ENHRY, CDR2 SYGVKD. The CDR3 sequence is CAIRPDRNQETQYF. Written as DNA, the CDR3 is TGTGCCATCAGACCCGACAGGAATCAAGAGACCCAGTACTTC.

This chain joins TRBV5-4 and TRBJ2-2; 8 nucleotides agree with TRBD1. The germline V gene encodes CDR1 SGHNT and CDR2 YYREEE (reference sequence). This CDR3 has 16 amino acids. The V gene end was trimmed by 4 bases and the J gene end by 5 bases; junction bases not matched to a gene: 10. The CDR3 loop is CASSMTGTGSTGELFF. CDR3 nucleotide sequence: TGTGCCAGCAGCATGACTGGGACAGGCTCAACCGGGGAGCTGTTTTTT.

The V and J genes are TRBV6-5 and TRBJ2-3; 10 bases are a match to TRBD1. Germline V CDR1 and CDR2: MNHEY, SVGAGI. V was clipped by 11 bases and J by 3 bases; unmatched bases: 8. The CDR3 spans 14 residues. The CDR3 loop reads CAGDRGHGTDTQYF. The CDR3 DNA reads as TGTGCCGGAGACAGGGGGCATGGAACAGATACGCAGTATTTT.

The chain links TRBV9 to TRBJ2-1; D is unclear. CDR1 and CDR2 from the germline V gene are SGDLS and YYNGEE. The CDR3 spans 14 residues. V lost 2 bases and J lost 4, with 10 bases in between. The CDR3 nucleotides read TGTGCCAGCAGCGTGGACCACGGGTACAATGAGCAGTTCTTC. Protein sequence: CASSVDHGYNEQFF. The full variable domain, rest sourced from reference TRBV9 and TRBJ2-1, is DSGVTQTPKHLITATGQRVTLRCSPRSGDLSVYWYQQSLDQGLQFLIQYYNGEERAKGNILERFSAQQFPDLHSELNLSSLELGDSALYFCASSVDHGYNEQFFGPGTRLTVL.

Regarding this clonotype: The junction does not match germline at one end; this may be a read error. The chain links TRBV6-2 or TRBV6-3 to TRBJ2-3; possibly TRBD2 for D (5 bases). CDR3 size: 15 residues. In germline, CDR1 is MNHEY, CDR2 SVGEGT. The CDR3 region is CTSSYMAGLTDTQYF. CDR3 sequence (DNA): TGTACCAGCAGTTACATGGCAGGACTCACAGATACGCAGTATTTT.

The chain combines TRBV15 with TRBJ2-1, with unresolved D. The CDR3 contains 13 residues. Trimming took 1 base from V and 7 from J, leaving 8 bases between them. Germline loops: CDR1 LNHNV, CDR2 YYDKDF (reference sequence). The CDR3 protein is CATSRAFENEQFF. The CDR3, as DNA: TGTGCCACCAGCAGAGCATTTGAGAATGAGCAGTTCTTC.

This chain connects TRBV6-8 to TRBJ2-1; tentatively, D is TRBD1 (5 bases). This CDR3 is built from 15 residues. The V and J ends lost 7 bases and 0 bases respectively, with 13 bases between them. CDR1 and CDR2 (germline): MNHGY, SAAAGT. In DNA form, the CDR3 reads TGTGCCAGCAACCGACAGAAAAGCTCCTACAATGAGCAGTTCTTC. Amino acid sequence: CASNRQKSSYNEQFF.

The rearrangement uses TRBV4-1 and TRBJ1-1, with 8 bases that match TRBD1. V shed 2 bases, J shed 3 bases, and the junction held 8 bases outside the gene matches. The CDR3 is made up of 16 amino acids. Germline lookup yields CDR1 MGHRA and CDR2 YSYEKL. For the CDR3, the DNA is TGCGCCAGCAGCCAACCCCGACAGGGGATGGACACTGAAGCTTTCTTT. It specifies CASSQPRQGMDTEAFF.